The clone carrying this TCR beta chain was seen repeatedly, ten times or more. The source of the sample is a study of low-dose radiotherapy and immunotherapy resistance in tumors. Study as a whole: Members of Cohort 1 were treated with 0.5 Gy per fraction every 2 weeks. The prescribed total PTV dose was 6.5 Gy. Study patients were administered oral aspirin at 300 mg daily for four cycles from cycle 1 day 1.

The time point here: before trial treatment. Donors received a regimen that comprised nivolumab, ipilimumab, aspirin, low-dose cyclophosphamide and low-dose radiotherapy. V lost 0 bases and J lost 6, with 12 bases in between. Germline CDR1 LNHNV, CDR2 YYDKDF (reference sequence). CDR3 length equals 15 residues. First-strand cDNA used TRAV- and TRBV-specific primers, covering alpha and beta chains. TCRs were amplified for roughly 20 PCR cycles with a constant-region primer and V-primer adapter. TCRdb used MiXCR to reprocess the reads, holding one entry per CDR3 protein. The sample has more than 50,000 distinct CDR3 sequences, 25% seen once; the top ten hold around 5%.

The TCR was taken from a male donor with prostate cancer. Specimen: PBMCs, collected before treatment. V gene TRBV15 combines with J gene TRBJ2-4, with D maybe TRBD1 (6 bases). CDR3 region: CATSRDGQGINIQYF. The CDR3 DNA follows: TGTGCCACCAGCAGAGATGGTCAGGGGATAAACATTCAGTACTTC.